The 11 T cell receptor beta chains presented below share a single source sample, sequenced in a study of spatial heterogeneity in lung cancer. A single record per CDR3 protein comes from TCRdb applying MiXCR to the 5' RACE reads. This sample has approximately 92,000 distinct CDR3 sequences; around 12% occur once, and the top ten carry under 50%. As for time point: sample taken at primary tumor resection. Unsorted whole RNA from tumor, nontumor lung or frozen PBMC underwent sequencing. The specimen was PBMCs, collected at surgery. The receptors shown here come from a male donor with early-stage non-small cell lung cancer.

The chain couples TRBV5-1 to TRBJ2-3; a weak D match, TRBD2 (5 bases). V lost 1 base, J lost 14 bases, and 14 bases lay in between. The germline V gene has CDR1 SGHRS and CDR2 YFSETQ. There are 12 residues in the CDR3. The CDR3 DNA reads TGCGCCAGCAGCTTGAACACAGATCTAGCGTATTTT. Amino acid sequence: CASSLNTDLAYF.

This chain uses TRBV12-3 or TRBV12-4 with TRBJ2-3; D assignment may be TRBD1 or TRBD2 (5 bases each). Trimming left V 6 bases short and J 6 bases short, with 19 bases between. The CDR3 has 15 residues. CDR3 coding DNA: TGTGCCAGCAGCCCGACGGGACCCCGGCCGGATACGCAGTATTTT. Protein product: CASSPTGPRPDTQYF.

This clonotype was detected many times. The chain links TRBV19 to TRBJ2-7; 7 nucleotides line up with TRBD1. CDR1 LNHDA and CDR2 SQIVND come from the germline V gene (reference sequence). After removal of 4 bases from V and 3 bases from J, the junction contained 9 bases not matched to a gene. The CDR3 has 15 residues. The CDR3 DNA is TGTGCCAGTAGTAAGGGACAGAACTCTTACTACGAGCAGTACTTC. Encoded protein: CASSKGQNSYYEQYF.

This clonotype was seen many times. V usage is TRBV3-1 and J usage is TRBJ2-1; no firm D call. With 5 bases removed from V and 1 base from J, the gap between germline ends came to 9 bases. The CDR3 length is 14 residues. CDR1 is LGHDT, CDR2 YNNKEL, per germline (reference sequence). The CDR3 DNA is TGTGCCAGCAGCTTCGGGCCGTCCTACAATGAGCAGTTCTTC. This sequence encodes CASSFGPSYNEQFF.

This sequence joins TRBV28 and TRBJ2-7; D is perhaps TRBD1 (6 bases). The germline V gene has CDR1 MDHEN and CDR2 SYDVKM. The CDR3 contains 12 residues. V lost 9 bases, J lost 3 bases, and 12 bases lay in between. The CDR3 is CASQGDIYEQYF. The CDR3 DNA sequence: TGTGCCAGTCAAGGGGACATCTACGAGCAGTACTTC.

The CDR3 is CASRAGTSDPDTQYF. DNA for the CDR3: TGTGCCAGCAGGGCCGGGACTAGCGACCCAGATACGCAGTATTTT. The chain uses TRBV14 and TRBJ2-3; 10 bases align to TRBD2. The CDR3 is 15 residues long. Germline values: CDR1 SGHDN, CDR2 FVKESK. J gave up 4 bases and V 6 bases, and 7 bases lay outside the gene matches.

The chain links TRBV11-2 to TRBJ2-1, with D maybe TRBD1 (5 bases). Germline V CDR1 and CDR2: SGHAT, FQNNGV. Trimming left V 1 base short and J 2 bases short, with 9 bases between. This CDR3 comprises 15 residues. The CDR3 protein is CASSLVQDTYNEQFF. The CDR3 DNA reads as TGTGCCAGCAGCTTAGTACAGGATACCTACAATGAGCAGTTCTTC.

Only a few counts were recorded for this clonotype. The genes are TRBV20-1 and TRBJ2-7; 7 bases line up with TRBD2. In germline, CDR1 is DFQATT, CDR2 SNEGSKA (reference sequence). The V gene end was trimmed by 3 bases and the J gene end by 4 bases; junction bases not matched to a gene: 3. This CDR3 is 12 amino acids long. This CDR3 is CSARGGSYEQYF. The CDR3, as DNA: TGCAGTGCTAGGGGGGGGTCATACGAGCAGTACTTC.

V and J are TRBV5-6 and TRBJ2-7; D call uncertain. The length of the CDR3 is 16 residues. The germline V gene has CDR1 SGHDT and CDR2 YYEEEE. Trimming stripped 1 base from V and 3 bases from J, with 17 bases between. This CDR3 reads CASSLWISLPHYEQYF. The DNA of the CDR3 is TGTGCCAGCAGCTTGTGGATAAGCTTACCCCACTACGAGCAGTACTTC. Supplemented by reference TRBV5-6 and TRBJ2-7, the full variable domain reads DAGVTQSPTHLIKTRGQQVTLRCSPKSGHDTVSWYQQALGQGPQFIFQYYEEEERQRGNFPDRFSGHQFPNYSSELNVNALLLGDSALYLCASSLWISLPHYEQYFGPGTRLTVT.

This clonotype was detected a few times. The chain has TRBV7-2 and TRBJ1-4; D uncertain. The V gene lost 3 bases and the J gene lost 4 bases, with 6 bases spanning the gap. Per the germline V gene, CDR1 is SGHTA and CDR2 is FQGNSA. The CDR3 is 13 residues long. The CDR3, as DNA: TGTGCCAGCAGCTTCGACTATAATGAAAAACTGTTTTTT. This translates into CASSFDYNEKLFF.

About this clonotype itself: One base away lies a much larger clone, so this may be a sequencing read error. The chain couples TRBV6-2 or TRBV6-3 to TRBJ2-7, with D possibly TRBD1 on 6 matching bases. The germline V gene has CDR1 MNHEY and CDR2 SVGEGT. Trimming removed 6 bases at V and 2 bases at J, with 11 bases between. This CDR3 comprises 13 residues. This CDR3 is CASRLDSTYEQYF. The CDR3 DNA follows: TGTGCCAGCAGGCTGGACAGCACCTACGAGCAGTACTTC.